This TCR beta chain comes out of a study of blood T cell repertoires in COVID-19. Repertoires were generated with immunoSEQ multiplex PCR, while TCRdb's copy carries only in-frame clones and drops some. The sample consists of roughly 150,000 clones, approximately 86% of them appearing once. V was clipped by 7 bases and J by 8 bases, with 11 bases between them. The CDR3 is made up of 12 amino acids. Per the germline V gene, CDR1 is SNHLY and CDR2 is FYNNEI. V usage is TRBV2 and J usage is TRBJ1-4; TRBD1 is a possible D gene (5 bases). The sequenced sample consisted of peripheral blood. This TCR came from an elderly woman with COVID-19, enrolled during active disease. CDR3 protein: CASKGVGEKLFF. The CDR3 DNA sequence: TGTGCCAGCAAAGGGGTTGGCGAAAAACTGTTTTTT. The complete variable domain, with remaining parts taken from reference TRBV2 and TRBJ1-4, reads EPEVTQTPSHQVTQMGQEVILRCVPISNHLYFYWYRQILGQKVEFLVSFYNNEISEKSEIFDDQFSVERPDGSNFTLKIRSTKLEDSAMYFCASKGVGEKLFFGSGTQLSVL.